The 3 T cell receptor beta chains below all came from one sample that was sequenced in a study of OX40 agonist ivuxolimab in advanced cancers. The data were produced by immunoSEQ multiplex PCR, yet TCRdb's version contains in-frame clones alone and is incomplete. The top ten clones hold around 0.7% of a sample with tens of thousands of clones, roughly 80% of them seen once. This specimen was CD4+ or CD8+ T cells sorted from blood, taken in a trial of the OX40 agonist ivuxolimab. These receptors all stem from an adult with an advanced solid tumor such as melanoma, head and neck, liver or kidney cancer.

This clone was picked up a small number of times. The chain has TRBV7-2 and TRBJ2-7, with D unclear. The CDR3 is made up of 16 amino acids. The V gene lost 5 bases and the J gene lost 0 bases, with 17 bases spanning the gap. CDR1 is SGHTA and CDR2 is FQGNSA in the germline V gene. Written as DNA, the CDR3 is TGTGCCAGCAGCACCCCAAGGGCAAAGTCCTCCTACGAGCAGTACTTC. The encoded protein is CASSTPRAKSSYEQYF.

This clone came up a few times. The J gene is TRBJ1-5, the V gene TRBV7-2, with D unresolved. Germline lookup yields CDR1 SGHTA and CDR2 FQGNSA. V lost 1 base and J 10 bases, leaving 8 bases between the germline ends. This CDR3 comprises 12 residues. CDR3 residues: CASSLEWGPQHF. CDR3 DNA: TGTGCCAGCAGCTTAGAGTGGGGTCCCCAGCATTTT.

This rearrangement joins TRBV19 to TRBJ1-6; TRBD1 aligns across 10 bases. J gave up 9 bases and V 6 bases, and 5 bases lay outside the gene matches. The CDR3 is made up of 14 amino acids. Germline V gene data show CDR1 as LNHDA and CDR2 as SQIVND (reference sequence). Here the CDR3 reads CASSRQGATSPLHF. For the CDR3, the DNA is TGTGCCAGTAGCCGACAGGGGGCCACTTCACCCCTCCACTTT.